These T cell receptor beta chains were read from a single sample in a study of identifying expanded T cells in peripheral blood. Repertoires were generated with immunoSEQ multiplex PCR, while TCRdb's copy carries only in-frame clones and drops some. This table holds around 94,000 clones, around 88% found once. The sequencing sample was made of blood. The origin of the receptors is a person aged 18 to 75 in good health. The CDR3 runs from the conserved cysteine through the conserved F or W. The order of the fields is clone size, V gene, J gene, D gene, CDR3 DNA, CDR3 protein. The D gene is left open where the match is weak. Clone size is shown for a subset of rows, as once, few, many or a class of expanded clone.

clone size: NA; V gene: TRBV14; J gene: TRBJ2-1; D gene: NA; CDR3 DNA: TGTGCCACCTCGTTCCGCTCTCGTGATGGTGAGCAGTTCTTC; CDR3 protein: CATSFRSRDGEQFF
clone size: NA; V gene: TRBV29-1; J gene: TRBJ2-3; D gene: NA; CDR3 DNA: TGCAGCGTTACCAGGGTGAGAAGCACAGATACGCAGTATTTT; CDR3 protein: CSVTRVRSTDTQYF
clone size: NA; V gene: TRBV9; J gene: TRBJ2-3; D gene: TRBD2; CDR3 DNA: TGTGCCAGCAGCCCCGGACTAGCGTTAGGAGATACGCAGTATTTT; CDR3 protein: CASSPGLALGDTQYF
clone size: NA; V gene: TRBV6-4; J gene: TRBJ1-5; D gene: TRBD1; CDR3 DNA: TGTGCCAGCAGTGACTCGGGACAGAATCAGCCCCAGCATTTT; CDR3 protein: CASSDSGQNQPQHF
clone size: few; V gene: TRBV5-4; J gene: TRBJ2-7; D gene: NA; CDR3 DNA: TGTGCCAGCAGCTGGGGGGACGAGCAGTACTTC; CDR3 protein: CASSWGDEQYF
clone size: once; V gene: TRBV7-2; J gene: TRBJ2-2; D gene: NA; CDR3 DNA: TGTGCCAGCAGCCCCCGGGACACCGGGGAGCTGTTTTTT; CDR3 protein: CASSPRDTGELFF
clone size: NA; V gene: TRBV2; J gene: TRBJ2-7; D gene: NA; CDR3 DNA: TGTGCCAGCAGCCCAGGGGTTCGGAGGTCCTACGAGCAGTACTTC; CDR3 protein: CASSPGVRRSYEQYF
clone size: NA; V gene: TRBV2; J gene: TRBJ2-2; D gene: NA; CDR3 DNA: TGTGCCAGCAGTGAAGAGGTGGGGGAGCTGTTTTTT; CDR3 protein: CASSEEVGELFF
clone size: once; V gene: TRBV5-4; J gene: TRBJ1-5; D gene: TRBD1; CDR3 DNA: TGTGCCAGCAGCTTACAGGGGGCGCAAGGTCAGCCCCAGCATTTT; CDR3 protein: CASSLQGAQGQPQHF
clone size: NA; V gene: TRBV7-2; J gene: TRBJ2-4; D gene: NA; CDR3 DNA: TGTGCCAGCAGCCCCAACTGGTCCTGGGGCATTCAGTACTTC; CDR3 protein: CASSPNWSWGIQYF
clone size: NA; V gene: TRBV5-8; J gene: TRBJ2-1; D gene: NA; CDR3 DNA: TGTGCCAGCAGCTTACAGATCCAAAGCAATGAGCAGTTCTTC; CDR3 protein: CASSLQIQSNEQFF
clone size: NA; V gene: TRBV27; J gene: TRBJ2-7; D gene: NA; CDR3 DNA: TGTGCCAGCAGTTTAGGGAACAGGGAGTACGAGCAGTACTTC; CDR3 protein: CASSLGNREYEQYF
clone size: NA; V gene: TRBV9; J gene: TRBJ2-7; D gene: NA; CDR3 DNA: TGTGCCAGCAGCGTAGTTGGCAGCTCCTACGAGCAGTACTTC; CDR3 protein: CASSVVGSSYEQYF
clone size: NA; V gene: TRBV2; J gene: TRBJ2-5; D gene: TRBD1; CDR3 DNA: TGTGCCAGCAGCCCGACAGGGCTACAAGAGACCCAGTACTTC; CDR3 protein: CASSPTGLQETQYF
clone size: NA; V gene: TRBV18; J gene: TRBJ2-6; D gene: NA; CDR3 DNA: TGTGCCAGCTGGGCCCCCGGGTCACAGGGCCTCGGGGCCAACGTCCTGACTTTC; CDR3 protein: CASWAPGSQGLGANVLTF
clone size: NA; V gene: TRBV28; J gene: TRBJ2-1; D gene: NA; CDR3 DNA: TGTGCCAGCAGTTACCAGGGTGAGGGCAATGAGCAGTTCTTC; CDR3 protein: CASSYQGEGNEQFF
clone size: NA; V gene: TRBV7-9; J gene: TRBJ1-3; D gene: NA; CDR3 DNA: TGTGCCAGCAGCATCCTTGGAAACACCATATATTTT; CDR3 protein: CASSILGNTIYF